A selection of T cell receptor beta chains follows, all from one sample in a study of blood T cell repertoires in COVID-19. Using immunoSEQ multiplex PCR, the repertoire was profiled, and TCRdb retains in-frame clones only, with some absent. The sample has about 250,000 clones, around 88% seen once. Sample: peripheral blood. The receptor set was obtained from a man aged 80 or over with acute or convalescent COVID-19. CDR3s include the opening cysteine and the closing phenylalanine or tryptophan. Fields, in order: clone size, J gene, V gene, D gene, CDR3 protein, CDR3 DNA. D genes are given only for firm matches. The size entry is marked missing in some rows and otherwise reads once, few, many or a size class.

few,TRBJ2-5,TRBV2,-,CASSDRRSDETQYF,TGTGCCAGCAGTGATAGGCGGAGCGACGAGACCCAGTACTTC
-,TRBJ2-5,TRBV18,-,CASSPRGRAETQYF,TGTGCCAGCTCACCACGGGGCAGGGCCGAGACCCAGTACTTC
-,TRBJ1-1,TRBV28,-,CASSTPSEAFF,TGTGCCAGCAGTACTCCTTCTGAAGCTTTCTTT
-,TRBJ1-6,TRBV4-3,-,CASRQGLNSPLHF,TGCGCCAGCAGACAGGGATTGAATTCACCCCTCCACTTT
once,TRBJ1-4,TRBV19,TRBD1,CASSIPTGRFEKLFF,TGTGCCAGTAGTATCCCGACAGGGAGATTTGAAAAACTGTTTTTT
-,TRBJ2-1,TRBV15,-,CATSRDSAGYNEQFF,TGTGCCACCAGCAGAGATAGTGCCGGTTACAATGAGCAGTTCTTC
-,TRBJ2-4,TRBV4-2,TRBD1,CASSQDRQGAENIQYF,TGTGCCAGCAGCCAAGATCGGCAGGGGGCCGAAAACATTCAGTACTTC
-,TRBJ2-1,TRBV11-2,TRBD2,CASSFGLAGGNYNEQFF,TGTGCCAGCAGCTTCGGACTAGCGGGGGGAAACTACAATGAGCAGTTCTTC
-,TRBJ1-4,TRBV2,-,CASRLQGVSGEKLFF,TGTGCCAGCAGGCTTCAGGGCGTGTCAGGTGAAAAACTGTTTTTT
many,TRBJ2-3,TRBV19,-,CASSKRGPDTQYF,TGTGCCAGTAGTAAAAGGGGCCCAGATACGCAGTATTTT
-,TRBJ2-2,TRBV3-1/TRBV3-2,-,CASEFGAGTGELFF,TGTGCCAGCGAGTTTGGGGCGGGGACCGGGGAGCTGTTTTTT
-,TRBJ2-5,TRBV19,-,CASSGGLDRQTQYF,TGTGCCAGTAGTGGGGGCCTAGATAGGCAGACCCAGTACTTC
-,TRBJ2-6,TRBV5-1,-,CASSIGGSGANVLTF,TGCGCCAGCAGCATCGGGGGCTCTGGGGCCAACGTCCTGACTTTC
-,TRBJ2-2,TRBV7-9,TRBD1,CASGTGFQGGELFF,TGTGCCAGCGGGACAGGATTTCAAGGCGGGGAGCTGTTTTTT
-,TRBJ1-1,TRBV6-5,-,CASSKTDNTEAFF,TGTGCCAGCAGCAAGACAGATAACACTGAAGCTTTCTTT
-,TRBJ1-3,TRBV20-1,-,CSASARTPGNTIYF,TGCAGTGCTAGTGCCAGGACTCCCGGAAACACCATATATTTT
-,TRBJ2-7,TRBV19,-,CASRRGYEQYF,TGTGCCAGTCGACGGGGCTACGAGCAGTACTTC
-,TRBJ1-5,TRBV19,-,CASSIGGRQPQHF,TGTGCCAGTAGTATTGGAGGGCGCCAGCCCCAGCATTTT
-,TRBJ2-3,TRBV6-5,-,CASSYSIGVSTDTQYF,TGTGCCAGCAGTTACTCGATCGGGGTGAGCACAGATACGCAGTATTTT
-,TRBJ2-1,TRBV7-3,-,CASSLYRQDEQFF,TGTGCCAGCAGCCTCTACCGCCAGGATGAGCAGTTCTTC
-,TRBJ2-2,TRBV7-9,TRBD1,CASSLMLTGVWDTGELFF,TGTGCCAGCAGCTTGATGCTCACAGGGGTATGGGACACCGGGGAGCTGTTTTTT
-,TRBJ2-5,TRBV5-1,-,CASSLKINQETQYF,TGCGCCAGCAGCTTGAAAATTAATCAAGAGACCCAGTACTTC
once,TRBJ1-4,TRBV5-1,-,CASSSGGEKLFF,TGCGCCAGCAGCTCGGGAGGAGAAAAACTGTTTTTT
-,TRBJ1-2,TRBV7-2,-,CASSLRADGVSYGYTF,TGTGCCAGCAGCTTAAGAGCCGACGGAGTGTCCTATGGCTACACCTTC
-,TRBJ2-4,TRBV10-3,-,CAISEGQWENIQYF,TGTGCCATCAGTGAGGGACAGTGGGAAAACATTCAGTACTTC
once,TRBJ2-3,TRBV7-3,TRBD1,CASSSPRRDRGSTDTQYF,TGTGCCAGCAGCTCGCCCCGCCGGGACAGGGGCAGCACAGATACGCAGTATTTT
few,TRBJ1-2,TRBV20-1,-,CSPRGTELWTF,TGCAGTCCAAGGGGGACGGAGCTTTGGACCTTC
-,TRBJ2-7,TRBV4-1,-,CASSQVPSAGNYEQYF,TGCGCCAGCAGCCAAGTCCCCTCCGCAGGGAACTACGAGCAGTACTTC
-,TRBJ2-7,TRBV3-1/TRBV3-2,-,CASRGAYEQYF,TGTGCCAGCAGGGGCGCCTACGAGCAGTACTTC
-,TRBJ1-5,TRBV6-2/TRBV6-3,TRBD1,CASSLQGSQPQHF,TGTGCCAGCAGCCTACAGGGGAGCCAGCCCCAGCATTTT
-,TRBJ1-5,TRBV3-1/TRBV3-2,-,CASSPDINQPQHF,TGTGCCAGCAGCCCCGACATTAATCAGCCCCAGCATTTT
-,TRBJ1-5,TRBV4-1,TRBD1,CASSQGQGAVQPQHF,TGCGCCAGCAGCCAAGGACAGGGGGCTGTTCAGCCCCAGCATTTT
-,TRBJ1-5,TRBV6-2/TRBV6-3,-,CASSGHSGGNQPQHF,TGTGCCAGCAGCGGACACTCGGGAGGCAATCAGCCCCAGCATTTT
-,TRBJ2-5,TRBV7-2,TRBD2,CASSLGLAGGRETQYF,TGTGCCAGCAGCTTGGGACTAGCGGGGGGTAGGGAGACCCAGTACTTC
-,TRBJ2-5,TRBV4-3,-,CASSQERAETQYF,TGCGCCAGCAGCCAAGAGCGTGCGGAGACCCAGTACTTC
-,TRBJ1-2,TRBV12-3/TRBV12-4,-,CASSLVSNYGYTF,TGTGCCAGCAGTTTAGTATCCAACTATGGCTACACCTTC
-,TRBJ1-6,TRBV6-1,-,CASSGGRPISYNSPLHF,TGTGCCAGCAGTGGCGGCCGGCCGATTTCCTATAATTCACCCCTCCACTTT
few,TRBJ2-7,TRBV7-6,TRBD2,CASSQTSGITYEQYF,TGTGCCAGCAGCCAGACTAGCGGGATCACCTACGAGCAGTACTTC
-,TRBJ1-1,TRBV5-5,-,CASSLAGANTEAFF,TGTGCCAGCAGCTTGGCAGGGGCGAACACTGAAGCTTTCTTT
-,TRBJ2-2,TRBV7-8,TRBD2,CASSFSGGLTGELFF,TGTGCCAGCAGCTTTAGCGGGGGACTTACCGGGGAGCTGTTTTTT
-,TRBJ1-2,TRBV6-5,-,CASSYSNRASYGYTF,TGTGCCAGCAGTTACTCGAACAGGGCCAGCTATGGCTACACCTTC
-,TRBJ2-7,TRBV7-9,TRBD1,CASSLYGDRVYEQYF,TGTGCCAGCAGCTTATATGGGGACAGGGTCTACGAGCAGTACTTC
-,TRBJ2-7,TRBV4-3,-,CARSQGGGSNPYEQYF,TGCGCCCGCAGCCAAGGGGGGGGGAGTAACCCCTACGAGCAGTACTTC
-,TRBJ2-1,TRBV5-5,-,CASSHGSGAYNEQFF,TGTGCCAGCAGCCATGGTAGCGGAGCCTACAATGAGCAGTTCTTC
-,TRBJ2-2,TRBV7-3,TRBD1,CASSETPWTGAGTGELFF,TGTGCCAGCAGCGAAACTCCGTGGACAGGGGCGGGCACCGGGGAGCTGTTTTTT
-,TRBJ2-2,TRBV2,TRBD1,CASSVTGGSTGELFF,TGTGCCAGCAGCGTCACAGGGGGGAGCACCGGGGAGCTGTTTTTT
-,TRBJ2-7,TRBV5-1,TRBD1,CASSSMTGFDEQYF,TGCGCCAGCAGCTCGATGACAGGGTTTGACGAGCAGTACTTC
-,TRBJ1-1,TRBV7-6,-,CASTVGYGENTEAFF,TGTGCCAGCACCGTGGGCTACGGGGAGAACACTGAAGCTTTCTTT
-,TRBJ1-2,TRBV19,TRBD1,CASGPGQVNYGYTF,TGTGCCAGTGGCCCGGGACAGGTAAACTATGGCTACACCTTC
-,TRBJ2-7,TRBV7-2,-,CASSLGGQGLYEQYF,TGTGCCAGCAGCTTAGGTGGCCAGGGGCTCTACGAGCAGTACTTC
-,TRBJ1-5,TRBV29-1,TRBD1,CSVQGASNQPQHF,TGCAGCGTCCAGGGGGCGAGCAATCAGCCCCAGCATTTT
-,TRBJ1-1,TRBV6-2/TRBV6-3,-,CASSYGGLEAFF,TGTGCCAGCAGTTACGGTGGGCTTGAAGCTTTCTTT
few,TRBJ1-2,TRBV18,TRBD1,CASSHKGQGGPYGYTF,TGTGCCAGCTCCCACAAGGGACAGGGAGGCCCCTATGGCTACACCTTC
-,TRBJ2-2,TRBV29-1,TRBD2,CSAGTSGIGGELFF,TGCAGCGCTGGGACTAGCGGGATTGGCGGGGAGCTGTTTTTT
-,TRBJ2-3,TRBV4-3,TRBD2,CASSQAWGWLAGFTDTQYF,TGCGCCAGCAGCCAAGCCTGGGGGTGGCTAGCGGGGTTCACAGATACGCAGTATTTT